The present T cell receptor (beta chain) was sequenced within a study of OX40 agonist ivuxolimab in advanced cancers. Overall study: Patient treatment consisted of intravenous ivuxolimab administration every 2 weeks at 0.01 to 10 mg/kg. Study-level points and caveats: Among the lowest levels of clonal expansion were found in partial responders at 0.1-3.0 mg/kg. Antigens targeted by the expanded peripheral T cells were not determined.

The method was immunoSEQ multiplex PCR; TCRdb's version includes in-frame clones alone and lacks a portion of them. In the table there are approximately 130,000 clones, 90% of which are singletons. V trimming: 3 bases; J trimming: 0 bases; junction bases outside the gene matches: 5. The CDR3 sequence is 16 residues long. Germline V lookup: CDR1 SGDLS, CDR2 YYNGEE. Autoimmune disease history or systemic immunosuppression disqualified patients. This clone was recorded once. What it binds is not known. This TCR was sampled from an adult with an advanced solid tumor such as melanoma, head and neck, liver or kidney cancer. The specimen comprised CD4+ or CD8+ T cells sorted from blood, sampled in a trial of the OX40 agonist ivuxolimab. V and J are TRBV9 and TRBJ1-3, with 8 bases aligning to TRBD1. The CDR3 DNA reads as TGTGCCAGCAGCGCGGGACAGGAAATCTCTGGAAACACCATATATTTT. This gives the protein CASSAGQEISGNTIYF.